These 12 T cell receptor beta chains came from one sample sequenced in a study of CD8 T cells in Susac syndrome. RNA was extracted with the RNeasy kit, and a quantity of roughly 0.5 to 1 ug was reverse transcribed using random hexamers. Using its own MiXCR run on the immunoSEQ multiplex PCR reads, TCRdb lists one record per CDR3 protein. Of roughly 330,000 distinct CDR3 sequences in the sample, about 91% were seen once. Sequenced: CD4+ T cells from PBMCs. The receptors originated from a human donor with multiple sclerosis.

DNA for the CDR3: TGTGCCTGGAGTGTAGGGGGACAGGCCAATCAGCCCCAGCATTTT. Protein: CAWSVGGQANQPQHF. The chain uses TRBV30 and TRBJ1-5; 8 bases map to TRBD1. The CDR3 spans 15 residues. V lost 0 bases, J lost 3 bases, and 4 bases stayed unmatched. From germline, CDR1 is GTSNPN and CDR2 SVGIG (reference sequence). The variable domain in full, with the rest retrieved from reference TRBV30 and TRBJ1-5, is SQTIHQWPATLVQPVGSPLSLECTVEGTSNPNLYWYRQAAGRGLQLLFYSVGIGQISSEVPQNLSASRPQDRQFILSSKKLLLSDSGFYLCAWSVGGQANQPQHFGDGTRLSIL.

This sequence joins TRBV5-1 and TRBJ1-2; D is perhaps TRBD1 (6 bases). Trimming took off 0 bases at V and 0 bases at J, with 9 bases between the two ends. Germline CDR1 reads SGHRS; CDR2 reads YFSETQ. This CDR3 spans 15 amino acids. CDR3 bases: TGCGCCAGCAGCTTGGAAGGGGGAGCTAACTATGGCTACACCTTC. This encodes CASSLEGGANYGYTF.

The rearrangement uses TRBV7-2 and TRBJ2-5; possible D gene TRBD1, 6 bases. V lost 4 bases and J 3 bases, leaving 9 bases between the germline ends. From germline, CDR1 is SGHTA and CDR2 FQGNSA. This CDR3 has 13 residues. CDR3 sequence: CASSYGQKETQYF. CDR3 nucleotide sequence: TGTGCCAGCAGCTACGGACAGAAAGAGACCCAGTACTTC.

V is TRBV29-1 and J is TRBJ2-4, with D possibly being TRBD1 (6 bases). The CDR3 is 13 amino acids. V was shortened by 3 bases and J by 4 bases, with 10 bases between the two germline ends. Germline-derived CDR1 and CDR2 are SQVTM and ANQGSEA. In DNA, the CDR3 is TGCAGCGTTGAGTCCAGGGGTAAAAACATTCAGTACTTC. It encodes CSVESRGKNIQYF.

The V and J genes are TRBV15 and TRBJ2-3, with D perhaps TRBD1 or TRBD2 (5 bases each). V was cut by 2 bases and J by 1 base, with 7 bases left in between. This CDR3 has 14 amino acids. Looked up from germline, CDR1 is LNHNV and CDR2 is YYDKDF (reference sequence). CDR3 sequence: CATSRRDRTDTQYF. The CDR3 coding sequence is TGTGCCACCAGCAGAAGGGACCGCACAGATACGCAGTATTTT.

The chain recombines TRBV5-8 with TRBJ1-5, with D possibly TRBD1 on 6 matching bases. V was cut by 2 bases and J by 5 bases, with 11 bases left in between. The CDR3 is 14 amino acids. Germline V gene lookup returns CDR1 SGHTS and CDR2 YDEGEE. Here the CDR3 reads CASSFRQVHQPQHF. The CDR3 bases are TGTGCCAGCAGCTTCAGACAGGTTCATCAGCCCCAGCATTTT.

This chain joins TRBV7-2 and TRBJ1-2; the match to TRBD1 covers 7 bases. Losses at the gene ends were 5 bases for V and 4 bases for J; bases not matched to a gene: 10. The germline V gene has CDR1 SGHTA and CDR2 FQGNSA. The CDR3 has 15 residues. CDR3 region: CASSNNRGRGYGYTF. CDR3 sequence (DNA): TGTGCCAGCAGCAATAACAGGGGTCGAGGCTATGGCTACACCTTC. Supplemented by reference TRBV7-2 and TRBJ1-2, the full variable domain reads GAGVSQSPSNKVTEKGKDVELRCDPISGHTALYWYRQSLGQGLEFLIYFQGNSAPDKSGLPSDRFSAERTGGSVSTLTIQRTQQEDSAVYLCASSNNRGRGYGYTFGSGTRLTVV.

The chain joins TRBV6-6 to TRBJ2-5; 8 bases line up with TRBD2. This CDR3 contains 15 residues. The J segment lost 5 bases and the V segment lost 5 bases, leaving 10 bases of the junction unmatched. Germline V gene sequence: CDR1 MNHNY, CDR2 SVGAGI (reference sequence). CDR3 protein: CASSPRSGGGETQYF. The CDR3 DNA is TGTGCCAGCAGTCCCCGAAGCGGGGGCGGCGAGACCCAGTACTTC.

The V and J genes are TRBV12-5 and TRBJ2-7; D is undetermined. The V gene's germline CDR1 is LGHNT and CDR2 FRNRAP. CDR3 length equals 12 residues. V dropped 2 bases and J dropped 1 base, with 3 bases sitting between them. CDR3 amino acids: CASGLRSYEQYF. In DNA form, the CDR3 reads TGTGCTAGTGGTTTGCGTTCCTACGAGCAGTACTTC.

The chain links TRBV7-3 to TRBJ2-1, with D tentatively TRBD1 (7 bases). Per the germline V gene, CDR1 is SGHTA and CDR2 is FQGTGA. This CDR3 contains 16 residues. Trimming pared 5 bases from V and 7 bases from J, leaving 21 bases between. CDR3 sequence (DNA): TGTGCCAGCAGCCCCCAGGGGGGAGTCTACACGAATGAGCAGTTCTTC. It is translated as CASSPQGGVYTNEQFF.

The chain carries TRBV10-2 and TRBJ2-1; 15 bases agree with TRBD2. V was pared by 10 bases and J by 3 bases, with 7 bases of the junction left unmatched. This CDR3 has 16 residues. Per germline, CDR1 WSHSY and CDR2 SAAADI. In nucleotides, the CDR3 is TGCGCCACCGGGACTAGCGGGGGGAGGGGCTACAATGAGCAGTTCTTC. It translates to CATGTSGGRGYNEQFF.

The chain employs TRBV30 and TRBJ2-2; 7 bases are a match to TRBD1. This CDR3 region has 15 residues. Trimming removed 1 base from V and 6 bases from J; junction bases left unmatched: 8. CDR1 and CDR2 from the germline V gene are GTSNPN and SVGIG (reference sequence). CDR3 sequence reads: CAWSGQGEIPGELFF. The CDR3 nucleotides read TGTGCCTGGAGTGGACAGGGAGAGATCCCCGGGGAGCTGTTTTTT.